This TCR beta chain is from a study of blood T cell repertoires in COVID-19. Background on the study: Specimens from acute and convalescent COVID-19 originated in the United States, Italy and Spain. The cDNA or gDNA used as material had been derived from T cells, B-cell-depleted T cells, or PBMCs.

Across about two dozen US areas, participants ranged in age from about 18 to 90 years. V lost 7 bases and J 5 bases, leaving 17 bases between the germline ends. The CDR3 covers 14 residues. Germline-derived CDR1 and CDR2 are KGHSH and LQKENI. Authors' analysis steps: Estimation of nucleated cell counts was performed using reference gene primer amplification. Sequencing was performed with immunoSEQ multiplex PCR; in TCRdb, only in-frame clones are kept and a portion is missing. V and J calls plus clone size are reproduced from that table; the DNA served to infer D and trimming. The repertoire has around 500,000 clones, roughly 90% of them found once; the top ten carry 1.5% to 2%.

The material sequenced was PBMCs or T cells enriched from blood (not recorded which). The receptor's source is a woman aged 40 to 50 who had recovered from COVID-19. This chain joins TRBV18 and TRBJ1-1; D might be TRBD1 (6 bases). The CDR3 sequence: CASCSSGESTEAFF. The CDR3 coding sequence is TGTGCCAGCTGCTCTTCAGGGGAATCGACTGAAGCTTTCTTT.